Listed here are 21 T cell receptor beta chains from one sample, sequenced in a study of regulatory T cells in long-lasting Graves disease. CDR3-region Arm-PCR and iRepertoire HTBI primers produced the TCR beta libraries. TCRdb ran MiXCR on the multiplex PCR reads and lists one entry per CDR3 protein. This table holds 400,000 to 500,000 distinct CDR3 sequences, 16% found once. The time point is: newly diagnosed GD, antithyroid drugs for less than 3 months. Extracted PBMC RNA gave rise to the TCR library. These data also featured in a second study, about T cells in Graves' hyperthyroidism and ophthalmopathy.

The material was peripheral blood mononuclear cells (PBMCs), obtained at new diagnosis, from a patient treated with antithyroid drugs. These receptors were taken from a woman younger than 35 with Graves disease.

This clonotype appeared many times. The chain has TRBV6-1 and TRBJ1-1; D is undetermined. The ends were cut back, 10 bases at V and 1 base at J, with 10 bases in the middle. The CDR3 loop spans 12 amino acids. CDR1 is MNHNS, CDR2 SASEGT, per germline. Here the CDR3 reads CATGRRNTEAFF. CDR3 bases: TGTGCCACCGGACGAAGGAACACTGAAGCTTTCTTT.

This clonotype was counted only a few times. The genes are TRBV28 and TRBJ2-2; 7 bases fit TRBD1. The CDR3 spans 15 residues. In germline, CDR1 is MDHEN, CDR2 SYDVKM. The J segment lost 7 bases and the V segment lost 7 bases, leaving 12 bases of the junction unmatched. The DNA for the CDR3 is TGTGCCAGCAACTACGAGGGGGCCTTACGCGGGGAGCTGTTTTTT. Its protein is CASNYEGALRGELFF.

This clonotype was found many times. The genes are TRBV6-5 and TRBJ1-2, with D perhaps matching TRBD1 (5 bases). Germline V CDR1 and CDR2: MNHEY, SVGAGI. Trimming stripped 0 bases from V and 6 bases from J, with 14 bases between. The CDR3 runs 15 residues. The CDR3 DNA follows: TGTGCCAGCAGTTACTCGACCGGGACCCTGGATGGCTACACCTTC. Translation gives CASSYSTGTLDGYTF.

This clonotype was recorded many times. The chain joins TRBV6-1 to TRBJ2-5, with D possibly matching TRBD2 (5 bases). CDR1 and CDR2 (germline): MNHNS, SASEGT. The CDR3 is 15 residues long. V was cut by 2 bases and J by 3 bases, with 13 bases left in between. The CDR3 sequence: CASSELGTGKETQYF. In DNA, the CDR3 is TGTGCCAGCAGTGAACTCGGTACGGGGAAAGAGACCCAGTACTTC.

This clonotype was seen at least ten times. The V and J genes are TRBV6-2 or TRBV6-3 and TRBJ2-7, with D maybe TRBD2 (5 bases). There are 14 residues in the CDR3. Per germline, CDR1 MNHEY and CDR2 SVGEGT. V lost 6 bases and J 2 bases, leaving 14 bases between the germline ends. This chain's CDR3 is CASSPDSLPYEQYF. The CDR3 coding sequence is TGTGCCAGCAGCCCGGACTCCCTGCCCTACGAGCAGTACTTC.

This clonotype was counted a few times. This chain uses TRBV9 with TRBJ2-3; TRBD2 might be the D (6 bases). Trimming left V 3 bases short and J 2 bases short, with 10 bases between. The CDR3 spans 14 residues. Germline CDR1 reads SGDLS; CDR2 reads YYNGEE. Here the CDR3 DNA reads TGTGCCAGCAGCGCTCGGGGGACCACAGATACGCAGTATTTT. Translated, it gives CASSARGTTDTQYF.

This clonotype was observed a few times. Here the CDR3 DNA reads TGTGCCAGCAGCCAACAGCAGGGGGCGAAGAATTCACCCCTCCACTTT. This codes for CASSQQQGAKNSPLHF. This chain connects TRBV7-2 to TRBJ1-6; 8 bases agree with TRBD1. The germline CDR1 and CDR2 sequences are SGHTA and FQGNSA. Germline trimming cut 5 bases from V and 7 bases from J; bases unmatched to any gene: 10. The CDR3 sequence is 16 residues long.

This clonotype was observed at least ten times. The rearrangement uses TRBV11-2 and TRBJ1-2; weak D call: TRBD1 (6 bases). CDR3 length equals 15 residues. The germline gives CDR1 SGHAT, CDR2 FQNNGV. V lost 5 bases to trimming and J lost 6 bases, with 19 bases between them. The CDR3 DNA is TGTGCCAGCAGCCGCCCGGGACATCAAGAGCATGGCTACACCTTC. It translates to CASSRPGHQEHGYTF.

The chain joins TRBV5-1 to TRBJ2-5; a possible D gene is TRBD2 (5 bases). CDR1 is SGHRS, CDR2 YFSETQ, per germline. This CDR3 is built from 15 residues. Trimming left V 0 bases short and J 4 bases short, with 13 bases between. CDR3 nucleotide sequence: TGCGCCAGCAGCTTGGCTTCCGGGGTCCTAGAGACCCAGTACTTC. This codes for CASSLASGVLETQYF.

Regarding this clonotype: One junction end does not reproduce the germline sequence, and a read error may be involved. The chain employs TRBV7-9 and TRBJ2-6; maybe TRBD1 (5 bases). The CDR3 loop spans 17 amino acids. CDR1 and CDR2 from the germline V gene are SEHNR and FQNEAQ (reference sequence). The CDR3 DNA reads TGTGCCAGCAACTTAGCAGTATCAGGGACTGGGGCCAACGTCCTGACTTTC. It specifies CASNLAVSGTGANVLTF.

In the case of this clonotype: A much larger clonotype is one base distant, so this may be a read error. The chain employs TRBV19 and TRBJ2-7; the match to TRBD2 covers 14 bases. The CDR3 is made up of 19 amino acids. Looked up from germline, CDR1 is LNHDA and CDR2 is SQIVND (reference sequence). CDR3 residues: CASSMQSPGLAGVIYERYF. For the CDR3, the DNA is TGTGCCAGTAGTATGCAAAGTCCGGGACTAGCGGGAGTTATTTACGAGCGGTACTTC.

Many counts were recorded for this clonotype. The genes are TRBV15 and TRBJ1-5; 8 bases align to TRBD1. CDR3 length: 16 residues. Trimming took 5 bases from V and 2 from J; bases not matched to a gene: 8. The germline CDR1 and CDR2 sequences are LNHNV and YYDKDF (reference sequence). The CDR3, as DNA: TGTGCCACCAGCGCAGGGGGCAGGGGTGGCAATCAGCCCCAGCATTTT. It encodes CATSAGGRGGNQPQHF.

This clonotype was seen ten or more times. The J gene is TRBJ2-5, the V gene TRBV28; 7 nucleotides align to TRBD2. V trimming: 6 bases; J trimming: 3 bases; junction bases outside the gene matches: 10. Germline V gives CDR1 MDHEN, CDR2 SYDVKM. This CDR3 has 15 residues. CDR3 coding DNA: TGTGCCAGCAGCCCCCGGACTAGAAGGGAAGAGACCCAGTACTTC. This sequence encodes CASSPRTRREETQYF.

This clonotype was recorded many times. V is TRBV28 and J is TRBJ2-1; 9 bases are a match to TRBD1. The CDR3 length is 15 residues. The germline CDR1 and CDR2 sequences are MDHEN and SYDVKM. V shed 8 bases and J 5 bases; nucleotides not matched to a gene: 10. CDR3 sequence: CASLTRTGVNNEQFF. CDR3 nucleotide sequence: TGTGCCAGCTTGACTCGGACAGGGGTGAACAATGAGCAGTTCTTC. Using reference TRBV28 and TRBJ2-1 for the parts outside the CDR3, the full variable domain is DVKVTQSSRYLVKRTGEKVFLECVQDMDHENMFWYRQDPGLGLRLIYFSYDVKMKEKGDIPEGYSVSREKKERFSLILESASTNQTSMYLCASLTRTGVNNEQFFGPGTRLTVL.

This clonotype has ten or more counts. CDR3 region: CASSLFGIEDTQYF. The DNA of the CDR3 is TGTGCCAGCAGTTTGTTCGGGATTGAGGATACGCAGTATTTT. The J gene is TRBJ2-3, the V gene TRBV12-3 or TRBV12-4; TRBD2 might be the D (5 bases). This CDR3 comprises 14 residues. The V end was cut by 3 bases, the J end by 6 bases, with 13 bases between.

The V gene is TRBV11-3, the J gene TRBJ2-1, with 7 bases matching TRBD2. Germline CDR1 and CDR2: SGHNT and YENEEA. Trimming at V came to 6 bases and at J to 12 bases, leaving 14 bases not matched to a gene. This CDR3 region has 14 residues. In nucleotides, the CDR3 is TGTGCCAGCAGTCTCGGGCGGGAGCGAGGCGGGCAGTTCTTC. Protein product: CASSLGRERGGQFF.

This clonotype appeared a few times. This chain joins TRBV5-1 and TRBJ2-2, with D perhaps TRBD2 (6 bases). CDR1 and CDR2 (germline): SGHRS, YFSETQ. This CDR3 has 14 residues. Trimming left V 3 bases short and J 4 bases short, with 10 bases between. The CDR3 spells CASSSGDGTGELFF. The CDR3 DNA sequence: TGCGCCAGCAGCTCGGGAGATGGCACCGGGGAGCTGTTTTTT. Full variable domain (rest looked up from reference TRBV5-1 and TRBJ2-2): KAGVTQTPRYLIKTRGQQVTLSCSPISGHRSVSWYQQTPGQGLQFLFEYFSETQRNKGNFPGRFSGRQFSNSRSEMNVSTLELGDSALYLCASSSGDGTGELFFGEGSRLTVL.

This clonotype was detected a few times. The chain joins TRBV5-8 to TRBJ2-1; 9 bases are a match to TRBD2. Germline V gives CDR1 SGHTS, CDR2 YDEGEE. V lost 4 bases to trimming and J lost 9 bases; unmatched junction nucleotides: 11. This CDR3 contains 15 residues. CDR3 coding DNA: TGTGCCAGCAGCCGAAACCCCGGGACTAGCATTGAGCAGTTCTTC. Its translation: CASSRNPGTSIEQFF.

This rearrangement joins TRBV6-2 or TRBV6-3 to TRBJ1-5, with 7 positions matching TRBD1. This CDR3 is 16 amino acids long. CDR1 is MNHEY, CDR2 SVGEGT, per germline. After removal of 7 bases from V and 2 bases from J, the junction contained 11 bases not matched to a gene. The CDR3 loop is CASIPQGGGGNQPQHF. CDR3 DNA sequence: TGTGCCAGCATCCCCCAGGGAGGGGGCGGCAATCAGCCCCAGCATTTT.

This clonotype was detected many times. The chain carries TRBV29-1 and TRBJ2-5, with TRBD1 identical over 8 bases. Germline CDR1 is SQVTM and CDR2 is ANQGSEA. V lost 5 bases, J lost 3 bases, and 5 bases stayed unmatched. This CDR3 is built from 13 residues. CDR3 bases: TGCAGCGTTTCGGGACAGGTGGAAGAGACCCAGTACTTC. Protein: CSVSGQVEETQYF.

This clonotype has a count of ten or more. J is TRBJ1-2 and V is TRBV6-1, with D perhaps TRBD1 (6 bases). Between the trimmed V and J ends, which lost 5 bases and 4 bases, there was a span of 20 bases. Germline V CDR1 and CDR2: MNHNS, SASEGT. The CDR3 length is 16 residues. The CDR3 spells CASSLGTTHFSYGYTF. CDR3 coding DNA: TGTGCCAGCAGTCTCGGGACAACCCATTTTTCCTATGGCTACACCTTC.